A selection of T cell receptor beta chains follows, all from one sample in a study of blood T cell repertoires in COVID-19. The method was immunoSEQ multiplex PCR; TCRdb's version includes in-frame clones alone and lacks a portion of them. Of 500,000 or so clones in the sample, roughly 90% were seen once. Sequenced material: PBMCs or T cells enriched from blood (not recorded which). The receptors stem from a woman younger than 35 who had recovered from COVID-19. CDR3s include the opening cysteine and the closing phenylalanine or tryptophan. Each record gives: CDR3 protein, CDR3 DNA, V gene, clone size, J gene, D gene. A D gene is named only where the DNA matches it firmly. The size of a clone is reported for some rows only, either as once, few or many, or as a class for expanded clones.

CDR3: CASSVYLQGNEQYF
DNA: TGTGCCAGCAGTGTATACTTACAGGGGAACGAGCAGTACTTC
V: TRBV2
size: .
J: TRBJ2-7
D: TRBD1

CDR3: CASSLVSTDKYF
DNA: TGCGCCAGCAGCTTGGTTTCGACAGACAAGTACTTC
V: TRBV5-1
size: .
J: TRBJ2-7
D: .

CDR3: CASSLGGTLQETQYF
DNA: TGTGCCAGCAGCTTAGGGGGGACACTACAAGAGACCCAGTACTTC
V: TRBV7-8
size: .
J: TRBJ2-5
D: .

CDR3: CAIETAGSHGYTF
DNA: TGTGCCATCGAGACGGCGGGCTCCCATGGCTACACCTTC
V: TRBV10-3
size: few
J: TRBJ1-2
D: .

CDR3: CAWSVSRAGYGYTF
DNA: TGTGCCTGGAGTGTAAGCAGGGCTGGCTATGGCTACACCTTC
V: TRBV30
size: .
J: TRBJ1-2
D: .

CDR3: CASRLAPGRDWFQPQHF
DNA: TGTGCAAGTCGCTTAGCGCCTGGGAGGGATTGGTTTCAGCCCCAGCATTTT
V: TRBV12-2
size: .
J: TRBJ1-5
D: .

CDR3: CASSFGRGSYEQYF
DNA: TGTGCCAGCAGCTTCGGGAGGGGATCCTACGAGCAGTACTTC
V: TRBV7-2
size: .
J: TRBJ2-7
D: TRBD2

CDR3: CASSSGQDSNEKLFF
DNA: TGTGCCAGCAGCTCGGGACAGGACTCTAATGAAAAACTGTTTTTT
V: TRBV7-9
size: .
J: TRBJ1-4
D: TRBD1

CDR3: CASKEIYSNQPQHF
DNA: TGTGCCAGCAAGGAGATTTATAGCAATCAGCCCCAGCATTTT
V: TRBV28
size: .
J: TRBJ1-5
D: .

CDR3: CASRGGSEKLFF
DNA: TGTGCCAGCCGGGGGGGGTCCGAAAAACTGTTTTTT
V: TRBV7-2
size: .
J: TRBJ1-4
D: .

CDR3: CASSLGAGGPDEQFF
DNA: TGTGCCAGCAGCTTGGGGGCGGGGGGGCCCGATGAGCAGTTCTTC
V: TRBV5-4
size: .
J: TRBJ2-1
D: TRBD2

CDR3: CASSEGGRPSVEQYF
DNA: TGCGCCAGCAGTGAGGGGGGCAGGCCGAGCGTGGAGCAGTACTTC
V: TRBV10-2
size: .
J: TRBJ2-7
D: .

CDR3: CASSELKAGWTFYGYTF
DNA: TGTGCCAGCAGTGAATTGAAGGCAGGGTGGACGTTCTATGGCTACACCTTC
V: TRBV2
size: .
J: TRBJ1-2
D: .